The clone carrying this T cell receptor (beta chain) was found a few times. Other DNA sequences from this sample encode an identical CDR3 as well. This sample is part of a study of shared clonotypes between healthy human individuals. This CDR3 spans 15 amino acids. Per germline, CDR1 SGHRS and CDR2 YFSETQ. Trimming shortened V by 0 bases and J by 0 bases, and 7 bases separated the two germline ends. Profiling relied on immunoSEQ multiplex PCR, and the TCRdb table lists in-frame clones only, not all of them. The sample carries fewer than 2.5 million clones, roughly 93% recorded once. The V call is TRBV5-1, the J call TRBJ1-5; D perhaps matches TRBD1 (6 bases). The sequence derives from a man aged 18-30 years in good health. Some clones in this sample may be carry-over from other donors' samples. What was sequenced was naive CD4+ T cells from PBMCs. Specified subset: CD45RA+ positively selected. The CDR3 loop is CASSLEGGSNQPQHF. CDR3 nucleotide sequence: TGCGCCAGCAGCTTGGAGGGGGGTAGCAATCAGCCCCAGCATTTT.